This entry features one T cell receptor (beta chain) sequence. Its antigen is unidentified. The data were taken from a study of radiation and T cells in renal cell carcinoma. Study outcomes and limitations: Baseline intratumoral clonotype presence is unknown without pretreatment biopsies. From baseline, blood top tumor clonotypes peaked at 2 weeks post-radiation.

Documented time point: blood 4 weeks post-SBRT, at nephrectomy. Noted treatment: 15 Gy SBRT to primary tumor, nephrectomy 4 weeks later. Nephrectomy followed 15 Gy stereotactic body radiation by 4 weeks. Blood was sampled at baseline, 2 weeks and 4 weeks after SBRT. Data came from immunoSEQ multiplex PCR; TCRdb stores just in-frame clones and leaves some out. The table has about 170,000 clones, 88% seen once. The sample consisted of blood, taken from a patient whose treatment included radiotherapy and nephrectomy. This receptor was taken from a woman in her 50s with renal cell carcinoma.

The CDR3 DNA sequence: TGCGCCAGCAGGGGAATGAGGGGGGACGGTACTGAAGCTTTCTTT. Translating it yields CASRGMRGDGTEAFF. The J gene is TRBJ1-1, the V gene TRBV10-2; the D gene is possibly TRBD1 (6 bases). Trimming stripped 6 bases from V and 5 bases from J, with 19 bases between. The CDR3 runs 15 residues. Per germline, CDR1 WSHSY and CDR2 SAAADI.